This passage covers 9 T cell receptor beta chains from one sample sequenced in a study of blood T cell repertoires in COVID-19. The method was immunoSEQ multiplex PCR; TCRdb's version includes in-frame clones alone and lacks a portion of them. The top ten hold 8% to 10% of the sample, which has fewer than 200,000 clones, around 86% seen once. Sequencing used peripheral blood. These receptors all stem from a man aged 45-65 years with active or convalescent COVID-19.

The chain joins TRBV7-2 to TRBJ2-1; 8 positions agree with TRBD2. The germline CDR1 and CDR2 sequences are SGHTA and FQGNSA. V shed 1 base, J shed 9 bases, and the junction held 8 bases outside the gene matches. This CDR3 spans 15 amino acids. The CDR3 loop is CASSLVVGGAGEQFF. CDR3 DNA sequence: TGTGCCAGCAGCTTAGTAGTCGGGGGGGCGGGTGAGCAGTTCTTC.

For the CDR3, the DNA is TGTGCCAGCAGTGAAAACTGGGGGCGAGGTGAAAAACTGTTTTTT. Residues: CASSENWGRGEKLFF. The chain recombines TRBV6-1 with TRBJ1-4, with D tentatively TRBD1 (6 bases). V lost 2 bases and J 7 bases, leaving 14 bases between the germline ends. CDR1 and CDR2 (germline): MNHNS, SASEGT. The CDR3 runs to 15 residues.

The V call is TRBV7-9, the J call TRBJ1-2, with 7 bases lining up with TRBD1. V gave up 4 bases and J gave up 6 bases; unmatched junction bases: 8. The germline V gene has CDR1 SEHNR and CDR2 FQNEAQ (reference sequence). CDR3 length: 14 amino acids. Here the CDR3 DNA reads TGTGCCAGCAGCTACTTTGGGACAGAGGATGGCTACACCTTC. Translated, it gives CASSYFGTEDGYTF. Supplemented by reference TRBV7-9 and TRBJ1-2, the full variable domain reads DTGVSQNPRHKITKRGQNVTFRCDPISEHNRLYWYRQTLGQGPEFLTYFQNEAQLEKSRLLSDRFSAERPKGSFSTLEIQRTEQGDSAMYLCASSYFGTEDGYTFGSGTRLTVV.

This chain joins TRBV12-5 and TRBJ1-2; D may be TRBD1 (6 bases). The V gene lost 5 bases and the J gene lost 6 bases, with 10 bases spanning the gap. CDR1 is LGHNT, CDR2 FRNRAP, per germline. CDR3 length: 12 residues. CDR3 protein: CASGPYRDGYTF. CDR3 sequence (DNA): TGTGCTAGTGGTCCATACAGGGATGGCTACACCTTC.

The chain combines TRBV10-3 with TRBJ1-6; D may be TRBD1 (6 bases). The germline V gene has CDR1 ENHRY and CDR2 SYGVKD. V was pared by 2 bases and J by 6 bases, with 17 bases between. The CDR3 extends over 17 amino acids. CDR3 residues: CAISERIQGQSNSPLHF. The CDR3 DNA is TGTGCCATCAGTGAGAGGATCCAGGGGCAAAGTAATTCACCCCTCCACTTT.

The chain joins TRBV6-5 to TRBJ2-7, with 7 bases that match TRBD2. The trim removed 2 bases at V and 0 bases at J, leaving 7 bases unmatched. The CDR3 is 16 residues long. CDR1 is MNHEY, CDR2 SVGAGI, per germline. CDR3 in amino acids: CASSYGGGSVSYEQYF. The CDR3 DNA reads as TGTGCCAGCAGTTACGGGGGGGGTAGCGTCTCCTACGAGCAGTACTTC.

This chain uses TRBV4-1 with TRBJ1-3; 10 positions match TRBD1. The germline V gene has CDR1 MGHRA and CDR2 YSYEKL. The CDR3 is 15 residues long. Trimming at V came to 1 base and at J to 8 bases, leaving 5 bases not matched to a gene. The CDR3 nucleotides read TGCGCCAGCAGCCAAGGGGACAGGGGAGTGTACACCATATATTTT. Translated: CASSQGDRGVYTIYF.

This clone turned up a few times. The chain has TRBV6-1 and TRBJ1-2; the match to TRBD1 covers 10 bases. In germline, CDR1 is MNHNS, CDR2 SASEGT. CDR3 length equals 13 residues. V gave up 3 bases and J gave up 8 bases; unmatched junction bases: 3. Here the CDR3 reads CASSDGQGEGYTF. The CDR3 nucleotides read TGTGCCAGCAGTGACGGACAGGGGGAAGGCTACACCTTC.

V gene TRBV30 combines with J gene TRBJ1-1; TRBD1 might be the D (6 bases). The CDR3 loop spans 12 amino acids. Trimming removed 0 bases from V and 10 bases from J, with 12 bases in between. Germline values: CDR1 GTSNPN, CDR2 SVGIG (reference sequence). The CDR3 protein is CAWSVQGIVAFF. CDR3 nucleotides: TGTGCCTGGAGTGTACAGGGAATTGTAGCTTTCTTT.